This T cell receptor (beta chain) was recorded in a study of blood T cell repertoires in COVID-19. As for the study in general: Acute and convalescent COVID-19 samples came from the United States, Italy and Spain. From T cells, B-cell-depleted T cells, or PBMCs came the material, which was cDNA or gDNA.

The junction had 4 bases not matched to a gene; V was cut back by 5 bases and J by 5 bases. The CDR3 has 14 residues. From germline, CDR1 is MNHEY and CDR2 SVGAGI. Methods used by the authors: Estimation of nucleated cell counts relied on the amplification of reference gene primers. Sequencing was performed with immunoSEQ multiplex PCR; in TCRdb, only in-frame clones are kept and a portion is missing. V and J calls and clone size are copied from that table; D and trimming were computed from the DNA. Among more than 250,000 clones listed, around four fifths were seen once. Sequencing was carried out using peripheral blood. V and J are TRBV6-5 and TRBJ2-3; 10 bases align to TRBD1. The receptor's source is a man aged 60 to 69 who had recovered from COVID-19. The CDR3 nucleotides are TGTGCCAGCAGTAGACAGGGGGCGAAAGATACGCAGTATTTT. It encodes CASSRQGAKDTQYF.